This is a list of T cell receptor beta chains from one sample in a study of graft-versus-host responses after intestinal transplantation. Libraries were prepared by immunoSEQ multiplex PCR; TCRdb keeps only in-frame clonotypes and omits some of them. The repertoire consists of some 84,000 clones, with around 84% occurring once and the leading ten covering roughly 0.8%. The antigens these receptors bind are not known. The sequenced sample was unstimulated CD4+ T cells sorted from spleen or lymph node cells, obtained before intestinal transplant. These TCRs come from a human donor who received an intestinal transplant. CDR3s include the opening cysteine and the closing phenylalanine or tryptophan. D genes are given only for firm matches. Size tells how often a clone was seen (once, few, many) or the class of an expanded clone, and some rows leave it out.

cdr3_length | j_call | d_call | clone_size | v_call | cdr3_nt | cdr3_aa
16 | TRBJ1-5 | - | - | TRBV7-9 | TGTGCCAGCAGCTTAGCGTTTGCCGGGGGGAATCAGCCCCAGCATTTT | CASSLAFAGGNQPQHF
16 | TRBJ2-3 | TRBD2 | - | TRBV27 | TGTGCCAGCAGTTTACGGGGGACTAGCGGGGGGGATACGCAGTATTTT | CASSLRGTSGGDTQYF
16 | TRBJ1-2 | TRBD1 | - | TRBV5-1 | TGCGCCAGCAGCGACCGGGACAGGGGGCTCAGCAATGGCTACACCTTC | CASSDRDRGLSNGYTF
12 | TRBJ1-5 | - | - | TRBV28 | TGTGCCAGCAGTTTATCGAGGCCCCCCCAGCATTTT | CASSLSRPPQHF
15 | TRBJ2-5 | TRBD2 | - | TRBV28 | TGTGCCAGCTCCCCGGCGACGGCGGGGGGAGAGACCCAGTACTTC | CASSPATAGGETQYF
16 | TRBJ2-1 | - | - | TRBV4-1 | TGCGCCAGCAGCCCCTACAGGGACGATTACTACAATGAGCAGTTCTTC | CASSPYRDDYYNEQFF
15 | TRBJ2-3 | - | - | TRBV9 | TGTGCCAGCAGCGTAGGTTGGACTCAGACAGATACGCAGTATTTT | CASSVGWTQTDTQYF
13 | TRBJ2-3 | TRBD2 | - | TRBV2 | TGTGCCAGCGGGGGGGTGAGCACAGATACGCAGTATTTT | CASGGVSTDTQYF
18 | TRBJ1-3 | TRBD1 | - | TRBV25-1 | TGTGCCAGCAGTGAATCCCGTTCCTTGACAGGGTCTGGAAACACCATATATTTT | CASSESRSLTGSGNTIYF
13 | TRBJ2-5 | - | - | TRBV27 | TGTGCCAGCAGACGAGCGGTTCAAGAGACCCAGTACTTC | CASRRAVQETQYF
14 | TRBJ2-7 | TRBD1 | - | TRBV9 | TGTGCCAGCAGCGTAGGGACAGGGATCTACGAGCAGTACTTC | CASSVGTGIYEQYF
16 | TRBJ2-1 | TRBD2 | - | TRBV27 | TGTGCCAGCAGTCCCTCCCCCGGACTAGCCTACAATGAGCAGTTCTTC | CASSPSPGLAYNEQFF
15 | TRBJ2-7 | TRBD1 | - | TRBV5-1 | TGCGCCAGCACCATAGGACAGGGCCGGGGTTACGAGCAGTACTTC | CASTIGQGRGYEQYF
15 | TRBJ2-2 | - | - | TRBV7-9 | TGTGCCAGCAGCCCCGCGGGGCATCACACCGGGGAGCTGTTTTTT | CASSPAGHHTGELFF
15 | TRBJ2-1 | TRBD2 | - | TRBV5-6 | TGTGCCAGCAGCCCGAGCGGGGGGCAATACAATGAGCAGTTCTTC | CASSPSGGQYNEQFF
14 | TRBJ2-7 | - | - | TRBV11-3 | TGTGCCAGCAGTTCCGGGACACCACCCTACGAGCAGTACTTC | CASSSGTPPYEQYF
14 | TRBJ1-2 | - | - | TRBV6-5 | TGTGCCAGCAGTCACAGGCAGGGAAACTATGGCTACACCTTC | CASSHRQGNYGYTF
14 | TRBJ2-7 | TRBD1 | - | TRBV19 | TGTGCCAGTAGTATCGTACAGGGGAGTGGGGAGCAGTACTTC | CASSIVQGSGEQYF
14 | TRBJ1-2 | - | - | TRBV7-9 | TGTGCCAGCAGCTTAGCGGGGCCTAACTATGGCTACACCTTC | CASSLAGPNYGYTF
14 | TRBJ2-7 | TRBD1 | - | TRBV11-2 | TGTGCCAGCAGCGTAGGGGACAGGGCGAATGAGCAGTACTTC | CASSVGDRANEQYF
11 | TRBJ2-1 | - | - | TRBV18 | TGTGCCAGCTCACCAGCGGGTGAGCAGTTCTTC | CASSPAGEQFF
15 | TRBJ1-5 | TRBD1 | few | TRBV6-1 | TGTGCCAGCAGTGAAGAGGGCAGGGGGCGTCAGCCCCAGCATTTT | CASSEEGRGRQPQHF
16 | TRBJ2-6 | - | - | TRBV9 | TGTGCCAGCAGCGTAGTATGGAGCTCTGGGGCCAACGTCCTGACTTTC | CASSVVWSSGANVLTF
12 | TRBJ2-7 | TRBD1 | - | TRBV29-1 | TGCAGCGCCGGGACAGCTTCCTACGAGCAGTACTTC | CSAGTASYEQYF
12 | TRBJ1-2 | - | - | TRBV6-5 | TGTGCCAGCACCGACGCGGGTCATGGCTACACCTTC | CASTDAGHGYTF
16 | TRBJ1-4 | - | once | TRBV7-8 | TGTGCCAGCAGCTTAGTTGGGGACAAACTTAATGAAAAACTGTTTTTT | CASSLVGDKLNEKLFF
15 | TRBJ2-1 | - | - | TRBV9 | TGTGCCAGCAGCGTAGTTGGACAGACTTACAATGAGCAGTTCTTC | CASSVVGQTYNEQFF
15 | TRBJ1-4 | TRBD1 | - | TRBV6-5 | TGTGCCAGCAGTTCTCGACAGGGAATCGGTGAAAAACTGTTTTTT | CASSSRQGIGEKLFF
15 | TRBJ2-7 | TRBD1 | few | TRBV10-2 | TGCGCCAGCAGGGGGACAGGGGACGGGTACTACGAGCAGTACTTC | CASRGTGDGYYEQYF
12 | TRBJ1-2 | TRBD1 | - | TRBV19 | TGTGCCAGTAGTATAAGGGGGCTCGGCTACACCTTC | CASSIRGLGYTF
17 | TRBJ2-2 | - | few | TRBV5-4 | TGTGCCAGCAGCTTGCGTTCGGGTGGGGCCCTCACCGGGGAGCTGTTTTTT | CASSLRSGGALTGELFF
15 | TRBJ1-2 | - | - | TRBV18 | TGTGCCAGCTCACCACCTAATACAGGGACGGATGGCTACACCTTC | CASSPPNTGTDGYTF
13 | TRBJ2-7 | - | - | TRBV7-9 | TGTGCCAGCAGCTTAAACCAGGGCTACGAGCAGTACTTC | CASSLNQGYEQYF